This entry describes one T cell receptor (beta chain). TCRdb's copy holds only in-frame clones and misses some; the assay was immunoSEQ multiplex PCR. The table includes hundreds of thousands of clones, approximately 90% detected once. The data were obtained in a study of blood T cell repertoires in COVID-19. CDR3 length: 13 residues. The V gene's germline CDR1 is MNHNY and CDR2 SVGAGI (reference sequence). Trimming cost V 6 bases and J 6 bases; bases outside gene matches: 5. The sequenced sample was peripheral blood. The receptor was derived from a young woman with acute or convalescent COVID-19. The J gene is TRBJ1-2, the V gene TRBV6-6; 9 bases map to TRBD1. The CDR3 spells CASRPRDRDGYTF. The DNA of the CDR3 is TGTGCCAGCAGACCCAGGGACAGGGATGGCTACACCTTC.